The 24 T cell receptor beta chains below were found in one sample sequenced in a study of OX40 agonist ivuxolimab in advanced cancers. The assay was immunoSEQ multiplex PCR, and TCRdb's table has in-frame clones only and misses some. The data hold more than 35,000 clones, with approximately 86% observed a single time. The sample in question was CD4+ or CD8+ T cells sorted from blood, obtained in a trial of the OX40 agonist ivuxolimab. The receptor source for this set is an adult with an advanced solid tumor such as melanoma, head and neck, liver or kidney cancer.

The chain uses TRBV9 and TRBJ2-5; perhaps TRBD2 as D (5 bases). The CDR3 sequence is 15 residues long. In germline, CDR1 is SGDLS, CDR2 YYNGEE. The ends were cut back, 4 bases at V and 1 base at J, with 14 bases in the middle. CDR3 protein: CASSPERAVQETQYF. CDR3 sequence (DNA): TGTGCCAGCAGCCCCGAGAGGGCAGTCCAAGAGACCCAGTACTTC.

The chain is built from TRBV27 and TRBJ2-7, with 9 bases aligning to TRBD2. There are 14 residues in the CDR3. CDR1 and CDR2 from the germline V gene are MNHEY and SMNVEV (reference sequence). J gave up 6 bases and V 10 bases, and 13 bases lay outside the gene matches. The CDR3 loop is CANPISGRSREQYF. The CDR3 nucleotides are TGTGCCAACCCCATTAGCGGGAGAAGTCGCGAGCAGTACTTC.

The CDR3 region is CASSPTSEYFNEQFF. The DNA of the CDR3 is TGTGCCAGCAGCCCGACTAGCGAATACTTCAATGAGCAGTTCTTC. This sequence joins TRBV9 and TRBJ2-1; 8 bases are shared with TRBD2. Germline V CDR1 and CDR2: SGDLS, YYNGEE. CDR3 size: 15 residues. V was pared by 4 bases and J by 6 bases, with 9 bases of the junction left unmatched.

This chain joins TRBV6-6 and TRBJ2-1; TRBD2 might be the D (7 bases). Germline V gene data show CDR1 as MNHNY and CDR2 as SVGAGI (reference sequence). CDR3 length: 15 residues. V was shortened by 0 bases and J by 12 bases, with 18 bases between the two germline ends. CDR3 in amino acids: CASSYSKLGGQGQFF. The CDR3 DNA follows: TGTGCCAGCAGTTACTCGAAGTTGGGGGGGCAGGGGCAGTTCTTC.

The sample holds one count of this clone. This rearrangement joins TRBV6-5 to TRBJ1-1; D is perhaps TRBD1 (5 bases). The CDR3 consists of 14 residues. Germline values: CDR1 MNHEY, CDR2 SVGAGI. Deletions cut 3 bases from V and 5 bases from J, with 13 bases between. The CDR3 DNA follows: TGTGCCAGCAGTTATTATAGGGGAGGGACTGAAGCTTTCTTT. This translates into CASSYYRGGTEAFF.

The rearrangement links TRBV5-1 to TRBJ1-1, with 9 nucleotides matching TRBD1. Germline CDR1 and CDR2: SGHRS and YFSETQ. This CDR3 comprises 15 residues. V lost 1 base and J lost 1; bases outside the gene matches: 2. The CDR3 loop reads CASSLRTGANTEAFF. The CDR3 bases are TGCGCCAGCAGCTTGAGGACAGGGGCGAACACTGAAGCTTTCTTT.

V is TRBV30 and J is TRBJ2-3, with 8 bases identical to TRBD2. The V gene's germline CDR1 is GTSNPN and CDR2 SVGIG (reference sequence). The CDR3 covers 15 residues. The J segment lost 5 bases and the V segment lost 0 bases, leaving 7 bases of the junction unmatched. For the CDR3, the DNA is TGTGCCTGGAGTGTACAAGCGGGAGATAAAGATACGCAGTATTTT. Protein sequence: CAWSVQAGDKDTQYF.

J is TRBJ1-2 and V is TRBV23-1; D may be TRBD1 (5 bases). TRBV23-1 is placed among ORFs of uncertain function. V was cut by 1 base and J by 7 bases, with 25 bases left in between. This CDR3 has 18 amino acids. The CDR3 nucleotides read TGCGCCAGCAGTCAATTGGCCCGGGGGAACAGGTTGGAGTGTGGCTACACCTTC. This translates into CASSQLARGNRLECGYTF.

V gene TRBV6-1 combines with J gene TRBJ1-2; possibly TRBD1 for D (5 bases). V was trimmed by 5 bases and J by 2 bases, leaving 15 bases between them. Looked up from germline, CDR1 is MNHNS and CDR2 is SASEGT. The length of the CDR3 is 15 residues. CDR3: CASSPPGTVNYGYTF. DNA of the CDR3: TGTGCCAGCAGTCCCCCCGGGACGGTCAACTATGGCTACACCTTC.

This chain connects TRBV14 to TRBJ2-2; perhaps TRBD1 as D (6 bases). The CDR3 has 18 amino acids. Germline lookup yields CDR1 SGHDN and CDR2 FVKESK. The V gene lost 0 bases and the J gene lost 5 bases, with 19 bases spanning the gap. This CDR3 reads CASSQDYPLGGRTGELFF. The CDR3 DNA follows: TGTGCCAGCAGCCAAGATTATCCACTAGGGGGTCGGACCGGGGAGCTGTTTTTT.

This clone has only a few counts. The chain links TRBV14 to TRBJ2-2; 7 nucleotides agree with TRBD2. Unmatched junction bases numbered 14, after V lost 4 bases and J lost 6 bases. CDR3 size: 17 residues. Germline loops: CDR1 SGHDN, CDR2 FVKESK. This CDR3 reads CASSLPGRAGRPGELFF. DNA of the CDR3: TGTGCCAGCAGCCTCCCAGGGAGGGCCGGGCGCCCCGGGGAGCTGTTTTTT.

The chain has TRBV5-8 and TRBJ1-4; D unclear. CDR3 length: 14 amino acids. Looked up from germline, CDR1 is SGHTS and CDR2 is YDEGEE. Trimming removed 1 base at V and 4 bases at J, with 8 bases between. The CDR3 protein is CASSLTDNNEKLFF. CDR3 DNA sequence: TGTGCCAGCAGCTTGACAGACAATAATGAAAAACTGTTTTTT.

In DNA, the CDR3 is TGTGCCAGCAGTGAGCGGGTGAATGAGCAGTTCTTC. Translating gives CASSERVNEQFF. The chain links TRBV27 to TRBJ2-1; a weak D match, TRBD2 (6 bases). Germline CDR1 and CDR2: MNHEY and SMNVEV (reference sequence). The CDR3 has 12 residues. The V end lost 5 bases, the J end lost 7 bases, and 9 bases lay between the germline ends.

This sequence joins TRBV4-2 and TRBJ2-1; D remains unclear. Trimming shortened V by 3 bases and J by 7 bases, and 4 bases separated the two germline ends. The CDR3 has 11 residues. Germline assignment: CDR1 LGHNA and CDR2 YNFKEQ. The CDR3 loop is CASSQDNEQFF. As DNA, the CDR3 is TGTGCCAGCAGCCAGGATAATGAGCAGTTCTTC.

This clone was detected only once. The V call is TRBV28, the J call TRBJ2-5, with 7 positions matching TRBD1. The CDR3 runs to 16 residues. Germline CDR1 is MDHEN and CDR2 is SYDVKM. The V and J ends lost 6 bases and 11 bases, in that order; junction bases with no gene match: 21. The CDR3 spells CASSPGTADDPTSQYF. The CDR3 nucleotides are TGTGCCAGCAGCCCAGGGACAGCGGACGACCCCACGAGTCAGTACTTC.

The chain employs TRBV7-9 and TRBJ2-1; D may be TRBD2 (6 bases). The CDR3 is 16 residues long. Germline V gives CDR1 SEHNR, CDR2 FQNEAQ (reference sequence). The ends were cut back, 5 bases at V and 5 bases at J, with 19 bases in the middle. CDR3 protein: CASSRGSGSRDNEQFF. The CDR3 nucleotides are TGTGCCAGCAGCAGGGGTAGCGGATCGAGGGACAATGAGCAGTTCTTC.

In this sample, this clone turned up once. CDR3: CASSSKGVRHPNTGELFF. In DNA form, the CDR3 reads TGTGCCAGCAGCTCCAAGGGGGTGAGGCACCCGAACACCGGGGAGCTGTTTTTT. The V gene is TRBV7-9, the J gene TRBJ2-2, with D perhaps matching TRBD1 (6 bases). The germline V gene encodes CDR1 SEHNR and CDR2 FQNEAQ (reference sequence). The CDR3 totals 18 residues. V lost 4 bases and J 0 bases, leaving 18 bases between the germline ends. Full variable domain (outside the CDR3, taken from reference TRBV7-9 and TRBJ2-2): DTGVSQNPRHKITKRGQNVTFRCDPISEHNRLYWYRQTLGQGPEFLTYFQNEAQLEKSRLLSDRFSAERPKGSFSTLEIQRTEQGDSAMYLCASSSKGVRHPNTGELFFGEGSRLTVL.

The chain recombines TRBV28 with TRBJ2-7; D possibly corresponds to TRBD1 (5 bases). Germline CDR1 is MDHEN and CDR2 is SYDVKM. CDR3 length: 14 residues. Trimming pared 2 bases from V and 4 bases from J, leaving 12 bases between. The CDR3 region has the DNA TGTGCCAGCAGTTTAGGGCAGGGATCGTACGAGCAGTACTTC. It is translated as CASSLGQGSYEQYF. The full variable domain, with the rest looked up from reference TRBV28 and TRBJ2-7, is DVKVTQSSRYLVKRTGEKVFLECVQDMDHENMFWYRQDPGLGLRLIYFSYDVKMKEKGDIPEGYSVSREKKERFSLILESASTNQTSMYLCASSLGQGSYEQYFGPGTRLTVT.

The gene calls are TRBV27 and TRBJ2-3; 7 positions match TRBD2. Germline loops: CDR1 MNHEY, CDR2 SMNVEV (reference sequence). The CDR3 runs 13 residues. V trimming: 8 bases; J trimming: 3 bases; junction bases outside the gene matches: 5. The CDR3 protein is CASSGGLTDTQYF. In DNA form, the CDR3 reads TGTGCCAGCTCCGGGGGGTTGACAGATACGCAGTATTTT.

This clone was seen a few times. The rearrangement joins TRBV10-2 to TRBJ1-2; D remains unclear. CDR1 and CDR2 (germline): WSHSY, SAAADI. Trimming took off 3 bases at V and 0 bases at J, with 11 bases between the two ends. The CDR3 covers 15 residues. The DNA of the CDR3 is TGCGCCAGCAGTGAATTCCCTCGGGCTAACTATGGCTACACCTTC. It encodes CASSEFPRANYGYTF.

The rearrangement uses TRBV5-1 and TRBJ2-7, with D maybe TRBD1 (6 bases). CDR3 size: 14 residues. With 0 bases removed from V and 5 bases from J, the gap between germline ends came to 12 bases. In germline, CDR1 is SGHRS, CDR2 YFSETQ. CDR3 amino acids: CASSLAGQRNEQYF. As DNA, the CDR3 is TGCGCCAGCAGCTTGGCTGGACAGCGAAACGAGCAGTACTTC.

CDR3 sequence reads: CASRSGGPDNEQFF. The CDR3 region has the DNA TGTGCCAGCCGATCGGGGGGGCCTGACAATGAGCAGTTCTTC. The chain links TRBV7-6 to TRBJ2-1; 8 nucleotides agree with TRBD2. With V trimmed by 8 bases and J by 5 bases, 8 bases remained unmatched. CDR1 and CDR2 (germline): SGHVS, FNYEAQ. The CDR3 spans 14 residues.

The V call is TRBV7-6, the J call TRBJ1-1, with D maybe TRBD1 (5 bases). The germline gives CDR1 SGHVS, CDR2 FNYEAQ. The CDR3 is 17 amino acids. V lost 1 base, J lost 1 base, and 16 bases lay in between. CDR3 sequence reads: CASSLGRRATGNTEAFF. DNA of the CDR3: TGTGCCAGCAGCTTAGGACGCAGGGCAACGGGGAACACTGAAGCTTTCTTT. Supplemented by reference TRBV7-6 and TRBJ1-1, the full variable domain reads GAGVSQSPRYKVTKRGQDVALRCDPISGHVSLYWYRQALGQGPEFLTYFNYEAQQDKSGLPNDRFSAERPEGSISTLTIQRTEQRDSAMYRCASSLGRRATGNTEAFFGQGTRLTVV.

The chain is built from TRBV5-1 and TRBJ2-7; TRBD1 is a possible D gene (6 bases). Germline V gives CDR1 SGHRS, CDR2 YFSETQ. The CDR3 is made up of 16 amino acids. Between the trimmed V and J ends, which lost 1 base and 0 bases, there was a span of 14 bases. The chain's CDR3 is CASSLSYRANSYEQYF. The CDR3 nucleotides are TGCGCCAGCAGCTTGTCCTACAGGGCGAACTCCTACGAGCAGTACTTC. Complete variable domain (other parts from reference TRBV5-1 and TRBJ2-7): KAGVTQTPRYLIKTRGQQVTLSCSPISGHRSVSWYQQTPGQGLQFLFEYFSETQRNKGNFPGRFSGRQFSNSRSEMNVSTLELGDSALYLCASSLSYRANSYEQYFGPGTRLTVT.